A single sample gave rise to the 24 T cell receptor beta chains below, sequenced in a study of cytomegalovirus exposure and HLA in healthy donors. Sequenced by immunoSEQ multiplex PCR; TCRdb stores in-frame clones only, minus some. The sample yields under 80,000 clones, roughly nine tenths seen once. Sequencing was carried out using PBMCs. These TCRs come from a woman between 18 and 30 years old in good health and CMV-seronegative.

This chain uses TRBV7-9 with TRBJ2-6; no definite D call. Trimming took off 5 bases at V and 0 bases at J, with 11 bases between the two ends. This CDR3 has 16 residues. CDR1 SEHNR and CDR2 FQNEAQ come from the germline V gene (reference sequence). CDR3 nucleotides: TGTGCCAGCAGCAGCCCCAGGTACTCTGGGGCCAACGTCCTGACTTTC. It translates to CASSSPRYSGANVLTF. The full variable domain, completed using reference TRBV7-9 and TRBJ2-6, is DTGVSQNPRHKITKRGQNVTFRCDPISEHNRLYWYRQTLGQGPEFLTYFQNEAQLEKSRLLSDRFSAERPKGSFSTLEIQRTEQGDSAMYLCASSSPRYSGANVLTFGAGSRLTVL.

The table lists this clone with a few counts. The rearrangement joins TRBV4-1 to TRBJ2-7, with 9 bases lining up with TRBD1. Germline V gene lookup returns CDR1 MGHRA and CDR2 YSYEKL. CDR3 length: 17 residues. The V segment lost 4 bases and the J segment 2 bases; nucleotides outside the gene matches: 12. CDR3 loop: CASSLGTGKTSPYEQYF. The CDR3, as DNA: TGCGCCAGCAGCCTAGGGACAGGGAAAACTTCACCCTACGAGCAGTACTTC.

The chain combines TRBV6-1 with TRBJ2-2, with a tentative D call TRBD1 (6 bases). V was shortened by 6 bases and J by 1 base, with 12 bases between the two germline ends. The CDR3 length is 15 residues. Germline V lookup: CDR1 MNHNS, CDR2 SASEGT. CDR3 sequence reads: CASRRGQLNTGELFF. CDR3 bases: TGTGCCAGCAGACGCGGACAGTTGAACACCGGGGAGCTGTTTTTT.

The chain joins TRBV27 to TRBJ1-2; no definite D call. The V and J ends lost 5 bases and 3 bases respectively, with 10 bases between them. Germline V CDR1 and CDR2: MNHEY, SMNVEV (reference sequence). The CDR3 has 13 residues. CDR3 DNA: TGTGCCAGCAGTCCCGTTAAGCACTATGGCTACACCTTC. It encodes CASSPVKHYGYTF.

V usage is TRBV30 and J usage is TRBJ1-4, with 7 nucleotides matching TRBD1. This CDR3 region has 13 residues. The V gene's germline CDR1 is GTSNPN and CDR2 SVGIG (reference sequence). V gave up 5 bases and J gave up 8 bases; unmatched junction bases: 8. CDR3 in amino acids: CAWRQGDGEKLFF. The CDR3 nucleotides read TGTGCCTGGCGACAGGGAGACGGCGAAAAACTGTTTTTT.

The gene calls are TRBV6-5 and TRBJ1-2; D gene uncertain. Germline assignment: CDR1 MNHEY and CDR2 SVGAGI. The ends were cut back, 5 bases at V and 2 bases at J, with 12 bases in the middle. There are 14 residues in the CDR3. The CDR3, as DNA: TGTGCCAGCAGTCCCGCAGCGGGGAACTATGGCTACACCTTC. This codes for CASSPAAGNYGYTF.

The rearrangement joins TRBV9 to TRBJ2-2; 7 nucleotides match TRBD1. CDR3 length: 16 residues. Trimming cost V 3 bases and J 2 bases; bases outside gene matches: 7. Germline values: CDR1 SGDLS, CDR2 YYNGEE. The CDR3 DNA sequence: TGTGCCAGCAGCGCAGGACAGGTCGTAAACACCGGGGAGCTGTTTTTT. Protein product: CASSAGQVVNTGELFF.

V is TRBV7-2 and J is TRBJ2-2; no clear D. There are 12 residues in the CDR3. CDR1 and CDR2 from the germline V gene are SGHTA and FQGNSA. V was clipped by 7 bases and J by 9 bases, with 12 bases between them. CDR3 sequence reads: CASTLSARELFF. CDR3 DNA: TGTGCCAGCACCCTATCCGCGAGGGAGCTGTTTTTT.

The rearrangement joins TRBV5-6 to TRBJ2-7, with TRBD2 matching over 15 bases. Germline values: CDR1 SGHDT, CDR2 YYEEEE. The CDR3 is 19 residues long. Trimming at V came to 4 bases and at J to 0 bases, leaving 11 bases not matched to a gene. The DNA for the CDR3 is TGTGCCAGCAGCACAGTTTCCGGGACTAGCGGGGGGAACTCCTACGAGCAGTACTTC. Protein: CASSTVSGTSGGNSYEQYF.

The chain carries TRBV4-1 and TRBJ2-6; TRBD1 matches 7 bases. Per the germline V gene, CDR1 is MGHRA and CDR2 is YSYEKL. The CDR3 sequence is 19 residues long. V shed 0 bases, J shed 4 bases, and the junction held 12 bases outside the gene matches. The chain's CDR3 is CASSQDRSTGRLGANVLTF. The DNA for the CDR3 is TGCGCCAGCAGCCAAGATCGTTCGACAGGGAGACTCGGGGCCAACGTCCTGACTTTC.

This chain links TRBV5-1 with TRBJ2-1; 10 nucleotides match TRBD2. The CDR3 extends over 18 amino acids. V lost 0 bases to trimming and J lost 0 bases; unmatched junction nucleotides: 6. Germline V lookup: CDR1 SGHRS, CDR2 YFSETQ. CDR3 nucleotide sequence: TGCGCCAGCAGCTTGGTTAGCGGGGGGACGAGCTCCTACAATGAGCAGTTCTTC. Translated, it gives CASSLVSGGTSSYNEQFF.

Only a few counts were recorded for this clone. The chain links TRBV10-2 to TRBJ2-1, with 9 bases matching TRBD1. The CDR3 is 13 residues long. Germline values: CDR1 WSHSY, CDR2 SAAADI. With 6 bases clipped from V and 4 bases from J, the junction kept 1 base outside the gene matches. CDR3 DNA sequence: TGCGCCAGCAGCGGGACAGGGTACAATGAGCAGTTCTTC. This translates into CASSGTGYNEQFF.

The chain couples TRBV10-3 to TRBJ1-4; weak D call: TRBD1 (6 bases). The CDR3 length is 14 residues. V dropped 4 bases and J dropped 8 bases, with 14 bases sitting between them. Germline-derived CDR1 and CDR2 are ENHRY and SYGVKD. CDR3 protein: CAISGNRVGEKLFF. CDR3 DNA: TGTGCCATCAGTGGGAACAGGGTCGGAGAAAAACTGTTTTTT.

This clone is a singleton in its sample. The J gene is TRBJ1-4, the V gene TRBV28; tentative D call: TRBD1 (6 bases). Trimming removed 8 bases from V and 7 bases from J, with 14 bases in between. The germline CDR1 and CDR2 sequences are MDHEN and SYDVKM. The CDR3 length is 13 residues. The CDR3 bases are TGTGCCAGCTACAGGGTCCTGAGTGAAAAACTGTTTTTT. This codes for CASYRVLSEKLFF.

CDR3 nucleotides: TGTGCCAGCAGCTCGAGACAGGATGGCACAGATACGCAGTATTTT. Translated: CASSSRQDGTDTQYF. The rearrangement links TRBV7-2 to TRBJ2-3; maybe TRBD1 (6 bases). Trimming removed 4 bases at V and 1 base at J, with 12 bases between. The CDR3 runs to 15 residues. CDR1 SGHTA and CDR2 FQGNSA come from the germline V gene.

The CDR3, as DNA: TGTGCCAGTATGAGATATAGCAATCAGCCCCAGCATTTT. It specifies CASMRYSNQPQHF. The chain combines TRBV19 with TRBJ1-5, with D hard to call. The V and J ends lost 7 bases and 0 bases respectively, with 7 bases between them. Per the germline V gene, CDR1 is LNHDA and CDR2 is SQIVND (reference sequence). The CDR3 is 13 residues long.

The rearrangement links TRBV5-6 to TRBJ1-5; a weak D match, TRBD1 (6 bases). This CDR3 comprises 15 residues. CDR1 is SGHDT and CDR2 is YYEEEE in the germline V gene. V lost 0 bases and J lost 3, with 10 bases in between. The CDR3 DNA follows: TGTGCCAGCAGCTTGGGGACAGCCTACAATCAGCCCCAGCATTTT. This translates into CASSLGTAYNQPQHF. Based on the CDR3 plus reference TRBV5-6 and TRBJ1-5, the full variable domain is DAGVTQSPTHLIKTRGQQVTLRCSPKSGHDTVSWYQQALGQGPQFIFQYYEEEERQRGNFPDRFSGHQFPNYSSELNVNALLLGDSALYLCASSLGTAYNQPQHFGDGTRLSIL.

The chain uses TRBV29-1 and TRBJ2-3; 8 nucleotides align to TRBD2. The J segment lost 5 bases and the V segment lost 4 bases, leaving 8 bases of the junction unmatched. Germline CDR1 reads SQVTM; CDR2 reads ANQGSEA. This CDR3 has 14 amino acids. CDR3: CSVAKRGLLDTQYF. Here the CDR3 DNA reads TGCAGCGTTGCGAAGCGGGGGTTGTTAGATACGCAGTATTTT.

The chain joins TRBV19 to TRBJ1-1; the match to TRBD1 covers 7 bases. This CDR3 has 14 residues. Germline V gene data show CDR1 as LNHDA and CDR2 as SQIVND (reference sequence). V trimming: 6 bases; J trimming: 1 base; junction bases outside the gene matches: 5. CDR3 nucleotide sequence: TGTGCCAGTAGGAGAGACAGGGAGAACACTGAAGCTTTCTTT. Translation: CASRRDRENTEAFF. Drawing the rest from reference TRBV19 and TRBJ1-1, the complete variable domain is DGGITQSPKYLFRKEGQNVTLSCEQNLNHDAMYWYRQDPGQGLRLIYYSQIVNDFQKGDIAEGYSVSREKKESFPLTVTSAQKNPTAFYLCASRRDRENTEAFFGQGTRLTVV.

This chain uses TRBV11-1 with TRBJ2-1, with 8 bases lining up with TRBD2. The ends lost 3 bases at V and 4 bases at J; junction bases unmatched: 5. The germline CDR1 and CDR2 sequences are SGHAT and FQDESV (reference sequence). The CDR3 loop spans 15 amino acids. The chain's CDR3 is CASSFGGGPYNEQFF. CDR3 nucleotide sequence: TGTGCCAGCAGCTTCGGCGGGGGGCCGTACAATGAGCAGTTCTTC. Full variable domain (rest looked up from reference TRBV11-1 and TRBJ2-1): EAEVAQSPRYKITEKSQAVAFWCDPISGHATLYWYRQILGQGPELLVQFQDESVVDDSQLPKDRFSAERLKGVDSTLKIQPAELGDSAMYLCASSFGGGPYNEQFFGPGTRLTVL.

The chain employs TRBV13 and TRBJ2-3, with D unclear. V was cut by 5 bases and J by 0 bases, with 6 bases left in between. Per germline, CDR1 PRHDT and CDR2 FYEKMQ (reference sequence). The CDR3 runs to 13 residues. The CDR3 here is CASSLFSTDTQYF. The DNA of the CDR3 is TGTGCCAGCAGCCTATTTAGCACAGATACGCAGTATTTT.

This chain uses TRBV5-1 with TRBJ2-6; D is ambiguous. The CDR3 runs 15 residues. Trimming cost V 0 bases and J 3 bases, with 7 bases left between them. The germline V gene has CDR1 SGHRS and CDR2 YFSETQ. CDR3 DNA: TGCGCCAGCAGCTTGGTTGGAGTTGGGGCCAACGTCCTGACTTTC. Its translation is CASSLVGVGANVLTF.

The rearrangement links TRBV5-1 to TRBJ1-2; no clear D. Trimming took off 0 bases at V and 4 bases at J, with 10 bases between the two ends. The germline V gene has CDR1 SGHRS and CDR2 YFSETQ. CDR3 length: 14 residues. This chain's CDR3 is CASSLDDRSYGYTF. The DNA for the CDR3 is TGCGCCAGCAGCTTGGATGACCGGAGCTATGGCTACACCTTC.

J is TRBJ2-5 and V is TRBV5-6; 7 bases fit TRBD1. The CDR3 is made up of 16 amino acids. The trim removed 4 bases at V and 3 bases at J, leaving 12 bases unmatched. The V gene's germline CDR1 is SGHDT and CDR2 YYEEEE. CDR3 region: CASSAPDRANKETQYF. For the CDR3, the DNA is TGTGCCAGCAGCGCCCCCGACAGGGCTAATAAAGAGACCCAGTACTTC. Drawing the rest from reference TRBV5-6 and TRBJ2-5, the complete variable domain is DAGVTQSPTHLIKTRGQQVTLRCSPKSGHDTVSWYQQALGQGPQFIFQYYEEEERQRGNFPDRFSGHQFPNYSSELNVNALLLGDSALYLCASSAPDRANKETQYFGPGTRLLVL.